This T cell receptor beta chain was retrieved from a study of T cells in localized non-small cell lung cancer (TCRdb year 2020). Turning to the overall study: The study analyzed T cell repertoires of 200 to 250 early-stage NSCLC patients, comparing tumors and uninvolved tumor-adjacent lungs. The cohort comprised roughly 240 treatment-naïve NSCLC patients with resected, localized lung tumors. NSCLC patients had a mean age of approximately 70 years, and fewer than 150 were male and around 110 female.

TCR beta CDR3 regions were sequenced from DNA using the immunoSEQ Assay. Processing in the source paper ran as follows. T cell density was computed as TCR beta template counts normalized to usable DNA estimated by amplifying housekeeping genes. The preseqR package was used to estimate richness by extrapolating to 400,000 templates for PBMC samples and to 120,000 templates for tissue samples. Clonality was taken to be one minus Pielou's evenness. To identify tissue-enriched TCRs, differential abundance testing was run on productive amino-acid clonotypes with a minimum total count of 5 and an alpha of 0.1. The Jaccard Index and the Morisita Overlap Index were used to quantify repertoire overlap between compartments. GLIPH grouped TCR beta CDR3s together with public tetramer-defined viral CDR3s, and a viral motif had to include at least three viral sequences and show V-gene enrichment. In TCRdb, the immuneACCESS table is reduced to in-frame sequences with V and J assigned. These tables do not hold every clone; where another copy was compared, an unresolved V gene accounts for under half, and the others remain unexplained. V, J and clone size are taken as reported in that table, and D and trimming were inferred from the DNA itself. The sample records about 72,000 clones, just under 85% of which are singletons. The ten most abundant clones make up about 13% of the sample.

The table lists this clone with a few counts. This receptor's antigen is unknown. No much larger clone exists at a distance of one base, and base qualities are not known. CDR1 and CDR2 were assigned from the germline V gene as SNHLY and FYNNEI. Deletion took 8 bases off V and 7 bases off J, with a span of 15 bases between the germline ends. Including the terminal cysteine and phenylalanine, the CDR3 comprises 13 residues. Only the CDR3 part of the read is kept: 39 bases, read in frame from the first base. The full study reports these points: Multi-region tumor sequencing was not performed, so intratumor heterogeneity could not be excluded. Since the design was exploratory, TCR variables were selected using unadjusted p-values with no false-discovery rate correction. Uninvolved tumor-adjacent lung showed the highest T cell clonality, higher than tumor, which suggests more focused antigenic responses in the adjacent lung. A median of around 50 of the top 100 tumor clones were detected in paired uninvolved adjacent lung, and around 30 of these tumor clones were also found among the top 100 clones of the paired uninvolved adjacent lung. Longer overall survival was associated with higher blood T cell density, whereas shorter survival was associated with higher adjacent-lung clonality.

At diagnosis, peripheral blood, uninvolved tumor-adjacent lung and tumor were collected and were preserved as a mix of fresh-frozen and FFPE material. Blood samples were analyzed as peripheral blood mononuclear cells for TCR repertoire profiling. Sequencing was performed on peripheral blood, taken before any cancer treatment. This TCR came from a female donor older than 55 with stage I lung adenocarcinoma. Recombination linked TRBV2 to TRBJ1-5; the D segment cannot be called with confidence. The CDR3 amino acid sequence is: CASRWRFTQPQHF. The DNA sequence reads TGTGCCAGCCGATGGAGGTTTACGCAGCCCCAGCATTTT.